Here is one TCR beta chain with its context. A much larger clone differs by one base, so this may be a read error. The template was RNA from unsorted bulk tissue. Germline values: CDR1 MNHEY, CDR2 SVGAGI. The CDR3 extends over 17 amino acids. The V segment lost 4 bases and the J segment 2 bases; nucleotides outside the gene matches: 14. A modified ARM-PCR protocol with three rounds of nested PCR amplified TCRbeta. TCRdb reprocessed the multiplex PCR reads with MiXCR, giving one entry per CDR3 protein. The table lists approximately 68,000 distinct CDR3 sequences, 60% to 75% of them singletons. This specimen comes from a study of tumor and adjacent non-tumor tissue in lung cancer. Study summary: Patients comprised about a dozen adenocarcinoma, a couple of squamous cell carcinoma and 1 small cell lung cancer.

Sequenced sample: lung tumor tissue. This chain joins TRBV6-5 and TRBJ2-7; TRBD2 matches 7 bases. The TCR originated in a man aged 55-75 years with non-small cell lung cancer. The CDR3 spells CASSSPGLTSHAYEQYF. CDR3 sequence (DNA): TGTGCCAGCAGTTCCCCGGGACTAACGAGTCACGCCTACGAGCAGTACTTC.